The source of this TCR beta chain is a study of T-cell memory formation after mild COVID-19. Study-level findings and limits: For contracting clones, CD4+ ones sat mainly in CM and EM, CD8+ in EMRA. Several responding clones turned up in pre-infection memory, indicating that cross-reactive memory may have taken part.

The V segment lost 2 bases and the J segment 5 bases; nucleotides outside the gene matches: 11. The V gene's germline CDR1 is SGHTA and CDR2 FQGNSA. The CDR3 is made up of 16 amino acids. With regard to this clonotype: Its target is unknown.

Using its own MiXCR run on the 5' RACE reads, TCRdb lists one record per CDR3 protein. The table has 400,000 to 500,000 distinct CDR3 sequences, less than 25% seen once. This sequence originates from an adult woman who had mild COVID-19 (a few samples of this study predate the infection). Cell type and time point are not known. V gene TRBV7-2 combines with J gene TRBJ2-5, with 7 bases identical to TRBD2. The sample was PBMCs or a T cell subset sorted from them (not recorded which). CDR3 in amino acids: CASSLSLAERVETQYF. CDR3 DNA: TGTGCCAGCAGCTTAAGTCTAGCGGAGAGGGTTGAGACCCAGTACTTC. Full variable domain (missing parts from reference TRBV7-2 and TRBJ2-5): GAGVSQSPSNKVTEKGKDVELRCDPISGHTALYWYRQSLGQGLEFLIYFQGNSAPDKSGLPSDRFSAERTGGSVSTLTIQRTQQEDSAVYLCASSLSLAERVETQYFGPGTRLLVL.